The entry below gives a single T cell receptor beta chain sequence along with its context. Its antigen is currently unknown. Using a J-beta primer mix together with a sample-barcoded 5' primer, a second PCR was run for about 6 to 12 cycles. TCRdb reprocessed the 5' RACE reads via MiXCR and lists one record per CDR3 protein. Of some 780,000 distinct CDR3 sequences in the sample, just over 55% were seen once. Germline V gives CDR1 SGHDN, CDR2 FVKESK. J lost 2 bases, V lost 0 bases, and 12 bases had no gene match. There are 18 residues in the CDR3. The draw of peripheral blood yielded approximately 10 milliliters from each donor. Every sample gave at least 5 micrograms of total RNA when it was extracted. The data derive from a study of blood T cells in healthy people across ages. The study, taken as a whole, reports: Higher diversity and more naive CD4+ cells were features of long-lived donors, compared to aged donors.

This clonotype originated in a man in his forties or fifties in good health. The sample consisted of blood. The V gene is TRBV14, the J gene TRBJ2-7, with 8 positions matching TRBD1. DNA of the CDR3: TGTGCCAGCAGCCAAGAATGGGGGACAGGCCTCGGAACCTACGAGCAGTACTTC. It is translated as CASSQEWGTGLGTYEQYF.